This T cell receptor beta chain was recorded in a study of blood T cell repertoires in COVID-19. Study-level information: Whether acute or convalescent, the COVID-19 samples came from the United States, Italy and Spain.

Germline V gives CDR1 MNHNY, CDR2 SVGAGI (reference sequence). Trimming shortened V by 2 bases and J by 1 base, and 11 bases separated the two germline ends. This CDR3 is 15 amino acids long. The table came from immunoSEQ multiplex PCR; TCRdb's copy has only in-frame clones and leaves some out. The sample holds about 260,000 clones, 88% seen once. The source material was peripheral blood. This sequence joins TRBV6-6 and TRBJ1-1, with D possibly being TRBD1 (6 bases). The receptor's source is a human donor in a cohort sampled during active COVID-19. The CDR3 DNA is TGTGCCAGCAGTTACGAACAGGGAAGGAACACTGAAGCTTTCTTT. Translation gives CASSYEQGRNTEAFF.